This T cell receptor (beta chain) stems from a study of cytomegalovirus exposure and HLA in healthy donors. With 60 Vbeta and 13 Jbeta primers, the PCR was carried out. Sequenced by immunoSEQ multiplex PCR; TCRdb stores in-frame clones only, minus some. Among some 150,000 clones listed, approximately 75% were seen once. Germline CDR1 MGHRA, CDR2 YSYEKL. Trimming removed 0 bases at V and 4 bases at J, with 9 bases between. CDR3 length equals 14 residues. Turning to this clone: Its target is unknown.

Study-level results: TCR beta chains associated with HLA were, in a later analysis, more clonally expanded than equally common others. A later analysis reportedly identified an Asian-associated ancestry cluster as carrying fewer N-insertions than the roughly 600-donor mean.

The sample was PBMCs. The sequence was collected from a man aged 25 to 45 in good health and CMV-seropositive. J is TRBJ1-2 and V is TRBV4-1; D may be TRBD1 (6 bases). CDR3 residues: CASSQEGQVYGYTF. The CDR3 bases are TGCGCCAGCAGCCAAGAGGGACAAGTCTATGGCTACACCTTC.